This paragraph reports one T cell receptor beta chain. This specimen comes from a study of T-cell reconstitution after alpha-beta-depleted transplantation in children. The CDR3 is made up of 12 amino acids. CDR1 is SGHDN and CDR2 is FVKESK in the germline V gene. Trimming left V 0 bases short and J 8 bases short, with 5 bases between. Unique molecular identifiers were built into the TCRbeta library. One entry per CDR3 protein, called by TCRdb with MiXCR from the PCR reads. The sample gives around 380,000 distinct CDR3 sequences, approximately 11% of which show up once; 5% to 6.5% is in the top ten. This receptor was identified in a human donor who donated a stem cell graft to a child with acute myeloid leukemia. Sequences were derived from PBMCs from the stem cell graft donor, sampled from the stem cell graft. The chain links TRBV14 to TRBJ2-1; no reliable D call. The CDR3 sequence: CASSQDPHEQFF. DNA of the CDR3: TGTGCCAGCAGCCAAGACCCGCATGAGCAGTTCTTC.